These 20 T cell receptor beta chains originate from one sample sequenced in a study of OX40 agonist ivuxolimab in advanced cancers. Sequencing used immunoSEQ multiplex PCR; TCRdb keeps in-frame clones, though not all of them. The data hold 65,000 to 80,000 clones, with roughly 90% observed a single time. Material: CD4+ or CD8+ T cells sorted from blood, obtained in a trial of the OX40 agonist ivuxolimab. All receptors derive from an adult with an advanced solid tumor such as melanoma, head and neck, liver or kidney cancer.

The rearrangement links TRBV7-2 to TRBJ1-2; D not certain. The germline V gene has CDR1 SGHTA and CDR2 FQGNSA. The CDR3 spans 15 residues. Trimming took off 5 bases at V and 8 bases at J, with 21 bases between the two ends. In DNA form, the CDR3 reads TGTGCCAGCAGCCCGGGTGGGCATCTTGTGAGAGGCTACACCTTC. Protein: CASSPGGHLVRGYTF.

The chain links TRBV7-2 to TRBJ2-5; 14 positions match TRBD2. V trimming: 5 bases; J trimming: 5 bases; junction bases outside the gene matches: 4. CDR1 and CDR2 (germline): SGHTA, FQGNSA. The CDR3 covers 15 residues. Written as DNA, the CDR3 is TGTGCCAGCAGCCAGGGACTAGCGGGAGCGGAGACCCAGTACTTC. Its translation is CASSQGLAGAETQYF.

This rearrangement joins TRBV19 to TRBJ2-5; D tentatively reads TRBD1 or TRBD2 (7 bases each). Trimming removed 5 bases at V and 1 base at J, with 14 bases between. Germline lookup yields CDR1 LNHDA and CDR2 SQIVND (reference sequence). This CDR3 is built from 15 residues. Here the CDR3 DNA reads TGTGCCAGTAGTCGCCAGGGGGGGTTCCAAGAGACCCAGTACTTC. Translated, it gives CASSRQGGFQETQYF. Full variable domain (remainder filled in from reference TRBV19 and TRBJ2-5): DGGITQSPKYLFRKEGQNVTLSCEQNLNHDAMYWYRQDPGQGLRLIYYSQIVNDFQKGDIAEGYSVSREKKESFPLTVTSAQKNPTAFYLCASSRQGGFQETQYFGPGTRLLVL.

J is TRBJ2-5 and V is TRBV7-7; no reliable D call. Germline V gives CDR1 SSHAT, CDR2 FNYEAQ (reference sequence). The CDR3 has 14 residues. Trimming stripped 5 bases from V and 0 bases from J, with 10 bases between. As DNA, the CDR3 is TGTGCCAGCAGCCGCGACACAAACCAAGAGACCCAGTACTTC. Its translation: CASSRDTNQETQYF.

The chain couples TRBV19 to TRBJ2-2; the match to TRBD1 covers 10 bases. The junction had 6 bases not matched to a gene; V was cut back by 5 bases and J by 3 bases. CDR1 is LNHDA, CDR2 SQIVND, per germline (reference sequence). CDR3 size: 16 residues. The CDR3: CASSVRDRGYTGELFF. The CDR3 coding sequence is TGTGCCAGTAGTGTCAGGGACAGGGGATACACCGGGGAGCTGTTTTTT.

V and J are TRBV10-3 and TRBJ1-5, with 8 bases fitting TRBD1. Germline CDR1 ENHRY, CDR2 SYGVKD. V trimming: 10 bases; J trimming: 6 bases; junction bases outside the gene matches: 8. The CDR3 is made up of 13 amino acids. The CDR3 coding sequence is TGTGCCACCACGGACAGGGACGTTCAGCCCCAGCATTTT. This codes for CATTDRDVQPQHF.

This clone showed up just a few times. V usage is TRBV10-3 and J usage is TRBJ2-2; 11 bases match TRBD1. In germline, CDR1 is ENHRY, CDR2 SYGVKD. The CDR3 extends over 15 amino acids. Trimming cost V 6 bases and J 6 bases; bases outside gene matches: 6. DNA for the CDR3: TGTGCCATCAGCCACGGACAGGGGGCGTCCGGGGAGCTGTTTTTT. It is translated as CAISHGQGASGELFF.

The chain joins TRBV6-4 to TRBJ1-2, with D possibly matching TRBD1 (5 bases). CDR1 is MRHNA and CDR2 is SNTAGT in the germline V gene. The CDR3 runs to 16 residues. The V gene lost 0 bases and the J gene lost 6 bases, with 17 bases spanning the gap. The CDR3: CASSDSGRPEGHGYTF. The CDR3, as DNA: TGTGCCAGCAGTGACTCGGGCAGGCCAGAGGGGCATGGCTACACCTTC.

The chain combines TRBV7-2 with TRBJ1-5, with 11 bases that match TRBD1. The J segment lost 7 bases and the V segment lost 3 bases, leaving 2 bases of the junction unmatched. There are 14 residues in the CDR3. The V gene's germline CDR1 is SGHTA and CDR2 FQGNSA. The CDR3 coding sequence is TGTGCCAGCAGCTTCGGGACAGGGGGACAGCCCCAGCATTTT. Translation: CASSFGTGGQPQHF.

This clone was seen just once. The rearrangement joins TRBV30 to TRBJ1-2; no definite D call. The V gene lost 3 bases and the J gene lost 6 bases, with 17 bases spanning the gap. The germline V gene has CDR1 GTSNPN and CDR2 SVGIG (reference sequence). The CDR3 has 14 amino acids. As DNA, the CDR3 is TGTGCCTGGAGGGTGGTAAGCACAAGCAATGGCTACACCTTC. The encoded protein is CAWRVVSTSNGYTF.

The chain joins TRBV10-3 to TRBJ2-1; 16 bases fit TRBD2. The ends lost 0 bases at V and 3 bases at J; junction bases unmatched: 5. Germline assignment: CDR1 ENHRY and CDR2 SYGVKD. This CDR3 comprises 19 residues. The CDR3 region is CAISESMGTSGRGYNEQFF. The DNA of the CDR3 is TGTGCCATCAGTGAGTCGATGGGGACTAGCGGGAGGGGCTACAATGAGCAGTTCTTC.

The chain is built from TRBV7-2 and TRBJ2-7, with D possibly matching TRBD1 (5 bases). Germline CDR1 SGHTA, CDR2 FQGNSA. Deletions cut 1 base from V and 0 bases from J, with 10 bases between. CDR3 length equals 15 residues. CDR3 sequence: CASSLEFRDSYEQYF. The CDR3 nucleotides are TGTGCCAGCAGCTTAGAATTCAGGGACTCCTACGAGCAGTACTTC. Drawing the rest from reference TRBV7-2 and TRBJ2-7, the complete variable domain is GAGVSQSPSNKVTEKGKDVELRCDPISGHTALYWYRQSLGQGLEFLIYFQGNSAPDKSGLPSDRFSAERTGGSVSTLTIQRTQQEDSAVYLCASSLEFRDSYEQYFGPGTRLTVT.

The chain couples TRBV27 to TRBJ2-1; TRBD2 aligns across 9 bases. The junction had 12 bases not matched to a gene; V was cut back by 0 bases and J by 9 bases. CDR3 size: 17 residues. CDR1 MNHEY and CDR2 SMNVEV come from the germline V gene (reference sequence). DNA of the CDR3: TGTGCCAGCAGTTTATCGATTCAGGCGGGAGGGCGGGTTGAGCAGTTCTTC. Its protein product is CASSLSIQAGGRVEQFF.

DNA for the CDR3: TGTGCCAGCAGCCGGGACAGGAGATCCTACGAGCAGTACTTC. Protein: CASSRDRRSYEQYF. The chain uses TRBV7-2 and TRBJ2-7; 8 bases match TRBD1. The CDR3 covers 14 residues. The germline V gene has CDR1 SGHTA and CDR2 FQGNSA. The junction had 4 bases not matched to a gene; V was cut back by 5 bases and J by 1 base.

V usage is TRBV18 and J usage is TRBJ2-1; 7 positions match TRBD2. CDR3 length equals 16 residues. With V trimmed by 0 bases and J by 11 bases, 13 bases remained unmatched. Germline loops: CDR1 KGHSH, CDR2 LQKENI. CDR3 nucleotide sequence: TGTGCCAGCTCACCACCGGGAGGGCCAAGAGAGAATAAGCAGTTCTTC. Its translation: CASSPPGGPRENKQFF.

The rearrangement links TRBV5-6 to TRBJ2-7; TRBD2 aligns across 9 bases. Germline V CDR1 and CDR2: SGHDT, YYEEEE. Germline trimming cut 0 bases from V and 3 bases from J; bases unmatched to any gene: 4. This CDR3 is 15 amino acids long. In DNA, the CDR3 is TGTGCCAGCAGCTTGGGACTAGCGGATAGCTACGAGCAGTACTTC. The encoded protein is CASSLGLADSYEQYF.

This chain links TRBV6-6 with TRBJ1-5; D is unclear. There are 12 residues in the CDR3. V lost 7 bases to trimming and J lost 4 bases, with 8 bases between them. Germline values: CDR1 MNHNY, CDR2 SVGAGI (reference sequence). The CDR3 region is CASNRGNQPQHF. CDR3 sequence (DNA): TGTGCCAGCAACCGGGGAAATCAGCCCCAGCATTTT.

DNA of the CDR3: TGCGCCAGCAGGGGGACGACCTTGGGCTCCCGTACGTACAATGAGCAGTTCTTC. Protein product: CASRGTTLGSRTYNEQFF. The rearrangement uses TRBV5-1 and TRBJ2-1; the D call may be TRBD1 or TRBD2 (5 bases each). The V end lost 5 bases, the J end lost 4 bases, and 25 bases lay between the germline ends. Per the germline V gene, CDR1 is SGHRS and CDR2 is YFSETQ. This CDR3 region has 18 residues.

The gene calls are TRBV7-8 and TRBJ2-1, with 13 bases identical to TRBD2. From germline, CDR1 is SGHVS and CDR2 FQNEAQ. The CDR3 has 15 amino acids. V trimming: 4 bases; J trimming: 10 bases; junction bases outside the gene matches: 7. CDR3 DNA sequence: TGTGCCAGCAGCTCCTGGACTAGCGGGAGTCGGGAGCAGTTCTTC. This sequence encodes CASSSWTSGSREQFF.

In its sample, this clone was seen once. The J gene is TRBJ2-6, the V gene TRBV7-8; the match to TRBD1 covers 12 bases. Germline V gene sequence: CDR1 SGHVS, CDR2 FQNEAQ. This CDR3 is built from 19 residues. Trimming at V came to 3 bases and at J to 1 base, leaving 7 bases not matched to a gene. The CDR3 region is CASSFYPGQGASGANVLTF. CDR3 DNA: TGTGCCAGCAGCTTTTACCCGGGACAGGGGGCATCTGGGGCCAACGTCCTGACTTTC.